These 16 T cell receptor beta chains share one sample of origin, sequenced in a study of T cells after yellow fever vaccination. TCRdb ran MiXCR on the 5' RACE reads and lists one entry per CDR3 protein. The sample contains 450,000 to 650,000 distinct CDR3 sequences, 13% of which appear only once. Material: PBMCs, obtained on the day of the yellow fever booster vaccination. These TCRs come from a man aged 30 to 39 who received the YFV17D yellow fever vaccine.

The chain is built from TRBV7-2 and TRBJ2-5; 7 positions agree with TRBD1. Trimming cost V 5 bases and J 5 bases; bases outside gene matches: 8. This CDR3 has 14 residues. The germline V gene has CDR1 SGHTA and CDR2 FQGNSA. The DNA of the CDR3 is TGTGCCAGCAGCCGAGACAGGGAGTACGAGACCCAGTACTTC. The encoded protein is CASSRDREYETQYF.

V and J are TRBV30 and TRBJ2-2; D uncertain. The CDR3 contains 14 residues. Trimming took 4 bases from V and 9 from J, leaving 18 bases between them. The germline gives CDR1 GTSNPN, CDR2 SVGIG (reference sequence). The chain's CDR3 is CAWIPRAPIRELFF. The CDR3 nucleotides read TGTGCCTGGATACCCCGTGCTCCTATCCGGGAGCTGTTTTTT.

Only a few counts were recorded for this clonotype. The chain combines TRBV5-6 with TRBJ2-7; D uncertain. From germline, CDR1 is SGHDT and CDR2 YYEEEE. The length of the CDR3 is 16 residues. V lost 2 bases to trimming and J lost 4 bases, with 19 bases between them. The CDR3 region is CASSFLQAYPGYEQYF. The DNA of the CDR3 is TGTGCCAGCAGCTTTTTGCAGGCCTACCCTGGATACGAGCAGTACTTC.

About this clonotype itself: Just one base apart from a much larger clone, this may be a read error. The rearrangement joins TRBV12-3 or TRBV12-4 to TRBJ1-1, with D possibly TRBD1 on 6 matching bases. V lost 2 bases and J 4 bases, leaving 14 bases between the germline ends. The CDR3 extends over 15 amino acids. The CDR3 DNA reads TGTGCCAGCAGTTTATCAGGGGAGGAGGGCACTGAAGCTTTCTTT. The encoded protein is CASSLSGEEGTEAFF.

This clonotype was counted only a few times. This chain connects TRBV29-1 to TRBJ2-3; 12 nucleotides line up with TRBD1. The ends lost 6 bases at V and 7 bases at J; junction bases unmatched: 5. Germline CDR1 SQVTM, CDR2 ANQGSEA. The CDR3 covers 13 residues. The CDR3 protein is CSVMGQGAYTQYF. For the CDR3, the DNA is TGCAGCGTGATGGGACAGGGGGCATATACGCAGTATTTT.

The chain couples TRBV6-1 to TRBJ1-1; the D is unclear. With 8 bases removed from V and 0 bases from J, the gap between germline ends came to 16 bases. The CDR3 consists of 15 residues. Germline CDR1 reads MNHNS; CDR2 reads SASEGT. Here the CDR3 DNA reads TGTGCCAGCCTCGCCCGGCCGCGGGTGAACACTGAAGCTTTCTTT. Its protein is CASLARPRVNTEAFF.

This clonotype has a handful of counts. This chain joins TRBV6-5 and TRBJ1-2, with D uncertain. This CDR3 is 16 amino acids long. Germline CDR1 and CDR2: MNHEY and SVGAGI. Deletions cut 0 bases from V and 2 bases from J, with 13 bases between. The CDR3 loop reads CASSYSSSAVNYGYTF. CDR3 DNA sequence: TGTGCCAGCAGTTACTCGTCAAGCGCGGTCAACTATGGCTACACCTTC.

The V call is TRBV5-4, the J call TRBJ2-1, with D possibly being TRBD1 (5 bases). The CDR3 is 16 amino acids. Germline CDR1 is SGHNT and CDR2 is YYREEE (reference sequence). The V gene lost 0 bases and the J gene lost 4 bases, with 14 bases spanning the gap. The CDR3 spells CASSLEGIEGYNEQFF. The CDR3 DNA sequence: TGTGCCAGCAGCTTGGAGGGGATCGAAGGGTACAATGAGCAGTTCTTC.

This clonotype was seen only a few times. The V and J genes are TRBV20-1 and TRBJ2-7; D is uncertain. Trimming left V 1 base short and J 3 bases short, with 10 bases between. Germline loops: CDR1 DFQATT, CDR2 SNEGSKA (reference sequence). This CDR3 spans 13 amino acids. DNA of the CDR3: TGCAGTGCTAGAGTGATAAGTGACTACGAGCAGTACTTC. As protein: CSARVISDYEQYF.

This clonotype showed up just a few times. This chain links TRBV6-1 with TRBJ2-1; D is ambiguous. The CDR3 is 13 amino acids. The V end was cut by 8 bases, the J end by 8 bases, with 16 bases between. The germline V gene has CDR1 MNHNS and CDR2 SASEGT. The DNA of the CDR3 is TGTGCCAGCCAGCGTATCTCCCTAGATGAGCAGTTCTTC. This encodes CASQRISLDEQFF.

This clonotype came up a few times. The rearrangement uses TRBV7-9 and TRBJ2-2, with TRBD2 as a possible D gene (6 bases). Germline CDR1 SEHNR, CDR2 FQNEAQ (reference sequence). This CDR3 is 15 amino acids long. V lost 8 bases to trimming and J lost 6 bases, with 19 bases between them. The CDR3 protein is CASRLGRFGAGELFF. CDR3 DNA sequence: TGTGCCAGCCGACTAGGGAGGTTTGGGGCCGGGGAGCTGTTTTTT.

This clonotype appeared many times. The chain uses TRBV7-2 and TRBJ2-7; the match to TRBD1 covers 10 bases. CDR3 length equals 16 residues. The V gene end was trimmed by 2 bases and the J gene end by 2 bases; junction bases not matched to a gene: 6. The germline gives CDR1 SGHTA, CDR2 FQGNSA. The CDR3 DNA follows: TGTGCCAGCAGCTTAAGGGGACAGGGGCTCACCTACGAGCAGTACTTC. It specifies CASSLRGQGLTYEQYF.

This chain links TRBV28 with TRBJ2-1, with 9 bases lining up with TRBD2. This CDR3 has 16 amino acids. The V and J ends lost 3 bases and 5 bases, in that order; junction bases with no gene match: 8. CDR1 and CDR2 (germline): MDHEN, SYDVKM. The CDR3 loop is CASSLWETSGDNEQFF. The DNA for the CDR3 is TGTGCCAGCAGTTTGTGGGAGACTAGCGGCGACAATGAGCAGTTCTTC.

CDR3 in amino acids: CASSLGQGSRTDTQYF. The CDR3 coding sequence is TGTGCCAGCAGCCTAGGACAGGGCAGCCGCACAGATACGCAGTATTTT. This rearrangement joins TRBV5-5 to TRBJ2-3; 8 nucleotides agree with TRBD1. With V trimmed by 4 bases and J by 1 base, 8 bases remained unmatched. CDR3 length: 16 amino acids. The germline V gene encodes CDR1 SGHKS and CDR2 YYEKEE (reference sequence).

V usage is TRBV19 and J usage is TRBJ2-2; possible D gene TRBD1, 6 bases. Germline CDR1 reads LNHDA; CDR2 reads SQIVND (reference sequence). This CDR3 comprises 16 residues. Trimming cost V 4 bases and J 3 bases, with 15 bases left between them. The CDR3 protein is CASSTVAGVDTGELFF. The DNA of the CDR3 is TGTGCCAGTAGTACAGTGGCAGGGGTGGACACCGGGGAGCTGTTTTTT. Full variable domain (missing parts from reference TRBV19 and TRBJ2-2): DGGITQSPKYLFRKEGQNVTLSCEQNLNHDAMYWYRQDPGQGLRLIYYSQIVNDFQKGDIAEGYSVSREKKESFPLTVTSAQKNPTAFYLCASSTVAGVDTGELFFGEGSRLTVL.

This clonotype was observed a handful of times. The J gene is TRBJ2-3, the V gene TRBV5-1; weak D call: TRBD2 (5 bases). This CDR3 region has 15 residues. Germline V lookup: CDR1 SGHRS, CDR2 YFSETQ. Trimming shortened V by 4 bases and J by 3 bases, and 15 bases separated the two germline ends. The CDR3 nucleotides read TGCGCCAGCAGCCAGTTCGGGATAGAAACAGATACGCAGTATTTT. This gives the protein CASSQFGIETDTQYF. The full variable domain, with the rest looked up from reference TRBV5-1 and TRBJ2-3, is KAGVTQTPRYLIKTRGQQVTLSCSPISGHRSVSWYQQTPGQGLQFLFEYFSETQRNKGNFPGRFSGRQFSNSRSEMNVSTLELGDSALYLCASSQFGIETDTQYFGPGTRLTVL.